Presented here are 29 T cell receptor beta chains from one specimen sequenced in a study of blood T cell repertoires in COVID-19. TCRdb's copy holds only in-frame clones and misses some; the assay was immunoSEQ multiplex PCR. The sample has about 160,000 clones, approximately 80% seen once. Sequencing was done on a sample of peripheral blood. These receptors were collected from a man aged 55 to 70 with acute or convalescent COVID-19.

The rearrangement uses TRBV28 and TRBJ1-4, with 7 positions matching TRBD1. The CDR3 totals 16 residues. Germline V CDR1 and CDR2: MDHEN, SYDVKM. Trimming took 8 bases from V and 6 from J; bases not matched to a gene: 15. This CDR3 reads CASAVPPGTGDEKLFF. The CDR3 DNA is TGTGCCAGCGCCGTACCTCCGGGAACAGGGGATGAAAAACTGTTTTTT.

This clone has only one observation. The rearrangement links TRBV30 to TRBJ1-4, with D unresolved. CDR1 is GTSNPN and CDR2 is SVGIG in the germline V gene (reference sequence). The V and J ends lost 4 bases and 2 bases respectively, with 8 bases between them. The CDR3 runs 13 residues. CDR3 in amino acids: CAWIEATNEKLFF. CDR3 DNA: TGTGCCTGGATTGAGGCGACTAATGAAAAACTGTTTTTT.

The chain is built from TRBV6-5 and TRBJ2-7, with 8 positions matching TRBD1. The CDR3 spans 15 residues. The junction had 9 bases not matched to a gene; V was cut back by 5 bases and J by 3 bases. From germline, CDR1 is MNHEY and CDR2 SVGAGI. This CDR3 is CASSPTDRGIYEQYF. For the CDR3, the DNA is TGTGCCAGCAGTCCCACAGACAGGGGCATCTACGAGCAGTACTTC.

This chain uses TRBV5-1 with TRBJ2-1, with 11 bases fitting TRBD2. CDR1 is SGHRS, CDR2 YFSETQ, per germline. CDR3 length: 16 amino acids. With 4 bases clipped from V and 0 bases from J, the junction kept 3 bases outside the gene matches. CDR3 sequence reads: CASSASGGTSYNEQFF. CDR3 bases: TGCGCCAGCAGCGCTAGCGGGGGGACCTCCTACAATGAGCAGTTCTTC.

This rearrangement joins TRBV14 to TRBJ2-5, with 8 bases identical to TRBD2. Trimming removed 5 bases from V and 4 bases from J; junction bases left unmatched: 6. The germline V gene has CDR1 SGHDN and CDR2 FVKESK. The CDR3 runs 14 residues. The CDR3 is CASSSLAAGETQYF. CDR3 in DNA: TGTGCCAGCAGCTCACTAGCGGCGGGAGAGACCCAGTACTTC.

The chain employs TRBV18 and TRBJ2-2, with TRBD1 matching 8 bases. With 0 bases clipped from V and 3 bases from J, the junction kept 3 bases outside the gene matches. This CDR3 region has 16 residues. The V gene's germline CDR1 is KGHSH and CDR2 LQKENI. In DNA, the CDR3 is TGTGCCAGCTCACCACCGTTACAGGGGGACACCGGGGAGCTGTTTTTT. This codes for CASSPPLQGDTGELFF.

The chain joins TRBV21-1 to TRBJ1-6; TRBD1 is the table's D call, not checked against the DNA. TRBV21-1 is termed a pseudogene. The CDR3 consists of 15 residues. Here the CDR3 DNA reads TGTGCCAGCAGCAAAGTCCGCAGGTCCAATTCACCCCTCCACTTT. Translating gives CASSKVRRSNSPLHF.

The chain links TRBV6-5 to TRBJ1-5; D might be TRBD1 (6 bases). V was cut by 8 bases and J by 9 bases, with 20 bases left in between. Germline lookup yields CDR1 MNHEY and CDR2 SVGAGI. The CDR3 runs 14 residues. CDR3 amino acids: CASVTGSLWWPQHF. CDR3 nucleotides: TGTGCCAGCGTGACAGGCTCCCTTTGGTGGCCCCAGCATTTT.

V is TRBV13 and J is TRBJ1-2; 7 bases are a match to TRBD1. CDR1 and CDR2 (germline): PRHDT, FYEKMQ (reference sequence). The CDR3 contains 17 residues. V was pared by 1 base and J by 3 bases, with 11 bases of the junction left unmatched. In nucleotides, the CDR3 is TGTGCCAGCAGCTTAGTCGGTCAGGGGGGTTACTACTATGGCTACACCTTC. Its protein product is CASSLVGQGGYYYGYTF.

The sample holds a few counts of this clone. This sample also contains other DNA sequences that code for the same CDR3. The J gene is TRBJ2-5, the V gene TRBV7-3; 7 nucleotides match TRBD2. Germline CDR1 reads SGHTA; CDR2 reads FQGTGA. The ends lost 3 bases at V and 5 bases at J; junction bases unmatched: 3. There are 13 residues in the CDR3. DNA of the CDR3: TGTGCCAGCAGCTTGGGAGGGTGGGAGACCCAGTACTTC. It encodes CASSLGGWETQYF.

V usage is TRBV28 and J usage is TRBJ1-1, with a weak D call TRBD1 (6 bases). Germline loops: CDR1 MDHEN, CDR2 SYDVKM. The CDR3 is 13 residues long. Deletions cut 8 bases from V and 0 bases from J, with 10 bases between. CDR3 region: CASEGVLNTEAFF. The CDR3 DNA follows: TGTGCCAGCGAGGGGGTCTTGAACACTGAAGCTTTCTTT.

This chain joins TRBV27 and TRBJ2-1; D ambiguous. This CDR3 region has 16 residues. Between the trimmed V and J ends, which lost 3 bases and 8 bases, there was a span of 20 bases. Germline CDR1 MNHEY, CDR2 SMNVEV (reference sequence). CDR3 nucleotides: TGTGCCAGCAGTTTGACAACCGCCCAGGATATCGATGAGCAGTTCTTC. It codes for CASSLTTAQDIDEQFF.

V usage is TRBV3-1 (or the pseudogene TRBV3-2) and J usage is TRBJ2-7; tentatively, D is TRBD1 (6 bases). V was shortened by 0 bases and J by 0 bases, with 18 bases between the two germline ends. CDR3 size: 18 residues. Germline V gene data show CDR1 as LGHDT and CDR2 as YNNKEL (reference sequence). CDR3 in DNA: TGTGCCAGCAGCCAAGAGCCCCCGGGACATAGGAGCTCCTACGAGCAGTACTTC. Amino acids: CASSQEPPGHRSSYEQYF.

The chain uses TRBV19 and TRBJ2-5, with 9 bases matching TRBD1. The V segment lost 6 bases and the J segment 7 bases; nucleotides outside the gene matches: 12. From germline, CDR1 is LNHDA and CDR2 SQIVND (reference sequence). This CDR3 comprises 15 residues. Here the CDR3 reads CASSNGDRDAVTQYF. The DNA of the CDR3 is TGTGCCAGTAGCAACGGGGACAGGGATGCGGTGACCCAGTACTTC.

The genes are TRBV11-2 and TRBJ1-1, with D possibly matching TRBD1 (5 bases). The V and J ends lost 5 bases and 6 bases respectively, with 16 bases between them. Germline CDR1 and CDR2: SGHAT and FQNNGV. CDR3 size: 14 residues. The CDR3 DNA reads as TGTGCCAGCAGCCATCGACAGTACGTCTCTGAAGCTTTCTTT. This encodes CASSHRQYVSEAFF.

The gene calls are TRBV10-1 and TRBJ1-1, with D perhaps TRBD1 (6 bases). Deletions cut 1 base from V and 8 bases from J, with 8 bases between. CDR3 length: 12 amino acids. The germline V gene encodes CDR1 WNHNN and CDR2 SYGVQD (reference sequence). The CDR3 region has the DNA TGCGCCAGCAGTGAGTATGGGGGCGAAGCTTTCTTT. This encodes CASSEYGGEAFF.

The chain combines TRBV6-5 with TRBJ2-2; D ambiguous. Trimming cost V 6 bases and J 5 bases, with 10 bases left between them. Germline V lookup: CDR1 MNHEY, CDR2 SVGAGI. The CDR3 is made up of 13 amino acids. DNA for the CDR3: TGTGCCAGCAGCATTAGAGAAACCGGGGAGCTGTTTTTT. Residues: CASSIRETGELFF.

Concerning this clone: At one of its ends the junction is not consistent with the germline gene, which may arise from a read error. This sequence joins TRBV10-3 and TRBJ1-1; no definite D call. The CDR3 totals 16 residues. Germline V gene data show CDR1 as ENHRY and CDR2 as SYGVKD. The CDR3 region has the DNA TGTACCATCAGTGCTCCACGTTCACAACTGAACACTGAAGCTTTCTTT. Protein sequence: CTISAPRSQLNTEAFF.

The chain is built from TRBV4-1 and TRBJ1-2; D is ambiguous. This CDR3 is built from 14 residues. Germline-derived CDR1 and CDR2 are MGHRA and YSYEKL. Trimming stripped 5 bases from V and 2 bases from J, with 12 bases between. CDR3 nucleotide sequence: TGCGCCAGCAGCAATCGAGGCAGAAACTATGGCTACACCTTC. Protein sequence: CASSNRGRNYGYTF.

This chain joins TRBV10-2 and TRBJ1-4; D call uncertain. Between the trimmed V and J ends, which lost 3 bases and 8 bases, there was a span of 7 bases. This CDR3 spans 12 amino acids. In germline, CDR1 is WSHSY, CDR2 SAAADI. The chain's CDR3 is CASSDPQEKLFF. DNA for the CDR3: TGCGCCAGCAGTGACCCCCAAGAAAAACTGTTTTTT.

This clone appeared a single time. The rearrangement joins TRBV6-2 or TRBV6-3 to TRBJ1-1; 8 bases fit TRBD1. Trimming at V came to 2 bases and at J to 4 bases, leaving 9 bases not matched to a gene. This CDR3 region has 16 residues. Per the germline V gene, CDR1 is MNHEY and CDR2 is SVGEGT. The CDR3 loop reads CASSYPFGTGTTEAFF. The CDR3 bases are TGTGCCAGCAGTTACCCTTTTGGGACAGGAACCACTGAAGCTTTCTTT.

The chain carries TRBV6-5 and TRBJ2-3; 11 bases map to TRBD2. Per germline, CDR1 MNHEY and CDR2 SVGAGI. Unmatched junction bases numbered 4, after V lost 0 bases and J lost 5 bases. CDR3 length: 16 residues. CDR3 bases: TGTGCCAGCAGTTACTCTAGCGGGGGGGCCTTAGATACGCAGTATTTT. Translation: CASSYSSGGALDTQYF.

The chain has TRBV7-2 and TRBJ2-7; the match to TRBD1 covers 7 bases. The CDR3 loop spans 13 amino acids. The germline V gene has CDR1 SGHTA and CDR2 FQGNSA. Unmatched junction bases numbered 8, after V lost 4 bases and J lost 8 bases. The CDR3 here is CASSSKTGYQQYF. The CDR3 bases are TGTGCCAGCAGCTCGAAGACAGGGTACCAGCAGTACTTC.

The chain combines TRBV9 with TRBJ2-7; perhaps TRBD1 as D (6 bases). V dropped 3 bases and J dropped 4 bases, with 14 bases sitting between them. Germline-derived CDR1 and CDR2 are SGDLS and YYNGEE. The CDR3 covers 14 residues. The CDR3 region is CASSADSGSYEQYF. As DNA, the CDR3 is TGTGCCAGCAGCGCGGACAGCGGTTCGTACGAGCAGTACTTC. Supplemented by reference TRBV9 and TRBJ2-7, the full variable domain reads DSGVTQTPKHLITATGQRVTLRCSPRSGDLSVYWYQQSLDQGLQFLIQYYNGEERAKGNILERFSAQQFPDLHSELNLSSLELGDSALYFCASSADSGSYEQYFGPGTRLTVT.

The chain combines TRBV11-2 with TRBJ2-2; TRBD2 is a possible D gene (7 bases). CDR1 is SGHAT and CDR2 is FQNNGV in the germline V gene. Trimming shortened V by 3 bases and J by 6 bases, and 14 bases separated the two germline ends. The CDR3 is made up of 15 amino acids. The CDR3 is CASSLRGRYPGELFF. Written as DNA, the CDR3 is TGTGCCAGCAGCTTGCGGGGGCGGTACCCCGGGGAGCTGTTTTTT.

The chain has TRBV5-1 and TRBJ2-3; 8 bases fit TRBD1. The CDR3 is 15 amino acids. Germline V gene data show CDR1 as SGHRS and CDR2 as YFSETQ. V dropped 0 bases and J dropped 2; count of bases not matched to a gene: 2. CDR3: CASSLGQGATDTQYF. For the CDR3, the DNA is TGCGCCAGCAGCTTGGGTCAGGGGGCCACAGATACGCAGTATTTT.

The CDR3 loop is CASSFEPNEQFF. The CDR3 bases are TGTGCCAGCAGCTTCGAGCCCAATGAGCAGTTCTTC. The rearrangement uses TRBV5-6 and TRBJ2-1; D is ambiguous. Germline CDR1 reads SGHDT; CDR2 reads YYEEEE. Trimming cost V 2 bases and J 6 bases, with 6 bases left between them. This CDR3 spans 12 amino acids.

The rearrangement joins TRBV2 to TRBJ2-3; a weak D match, TRBD1 (6 bases). Trimming removed 4 bases at V and 2 bases at J, with 13 bases between. Germline values: CDR1 SNHLY, CDR2 FYNNEI. This CDR3 region has 15 residues. CDR3 region: CASSAGQRFTDTQYF. Written as DNA, the CDR3 is TGTGCCAGCAGTGCAGGACAGAGATTCACAGATACGCAGTATTTT.

V and J are TRBV2 and TRBJ1-2; 10 bases match TRBD1. Trimming removed 6 bases from V and 4 bases from J; junction bases left unmatched: 8. Per germline, CDR1 SNHLY and CDR2 FYNNEI. The CDR3 spans 15 residues. The CDR3 reads CASRQDRGSLYGYTF. CDR3 coding DNA: TGTGCCAGCAGGCAGGACAGGGGGTCCCTCTATGGCTACACCTTC.